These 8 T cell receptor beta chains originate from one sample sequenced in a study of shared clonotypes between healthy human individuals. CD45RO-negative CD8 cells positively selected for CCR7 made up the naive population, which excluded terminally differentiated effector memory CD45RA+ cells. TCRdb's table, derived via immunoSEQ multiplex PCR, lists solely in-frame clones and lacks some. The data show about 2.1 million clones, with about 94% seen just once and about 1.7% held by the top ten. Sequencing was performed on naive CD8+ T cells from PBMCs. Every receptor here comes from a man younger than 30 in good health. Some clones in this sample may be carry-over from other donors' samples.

CDR3 region: CASSPGRTVHEQYF. For the CDR3, the DNA is TGTGCCAGCAGTCCGGGACGGACTGTCCACGAGCAGTACTTC. The genes are TRBV9 and TRBJ2-7; possibly TRBD1 or TRBD2 for D (5 bases each). The CDR3 contains 14 residues. CDR1 SGDLS and CDR2 YYNGEE come from the germline V gene. V lost 5 bases, J lost 5 bases, and 17 bases lay in between.

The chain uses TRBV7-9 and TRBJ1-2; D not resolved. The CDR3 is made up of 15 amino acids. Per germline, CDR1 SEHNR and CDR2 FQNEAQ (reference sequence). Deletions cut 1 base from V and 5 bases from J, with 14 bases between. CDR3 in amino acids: CASSLEAGRPYGYTF. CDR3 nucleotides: TGTGCCAGCAGCTTAGAAGCGGGAAGGCCATATGGCTACACCTTC. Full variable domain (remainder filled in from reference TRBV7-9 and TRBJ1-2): DTGVSQNPRHKITKRGQNVTFRCDPISEHNRLYWYRQTLGQGPEFLTYFQNEAQLEKSRLLSDRFSAERPKGSFSTLEIQRTEQGDSAMYLCASSLEAGRPYGYTFGSGTRLTVV.

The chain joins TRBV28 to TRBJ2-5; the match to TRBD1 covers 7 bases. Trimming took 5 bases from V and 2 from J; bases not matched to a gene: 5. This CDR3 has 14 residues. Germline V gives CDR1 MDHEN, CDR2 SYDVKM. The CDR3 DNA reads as TGTGCCAGCAGTCCCCCACAGGGGCAAGAGACCCAGTACTTC. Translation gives CASSPPQGQETQYF. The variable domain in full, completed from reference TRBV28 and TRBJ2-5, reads DVKVTQSSRYLVKRTGEKVFLECVQDMDHENMFWYRQDPGLGLRLIYFSYDVKMKEKGDIPEGYSVSREKKERFSLILESASTNQTSMYLCASSPPQGQETQYFGPGTRLLVL.

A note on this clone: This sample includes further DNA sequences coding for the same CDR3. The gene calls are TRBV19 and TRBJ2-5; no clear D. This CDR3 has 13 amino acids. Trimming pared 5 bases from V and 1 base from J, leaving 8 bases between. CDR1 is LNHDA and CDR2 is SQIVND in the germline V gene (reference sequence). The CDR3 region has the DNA TGTGCCAGTAGTGGCAGGCTCCAAGAGACCCAGTACTTC. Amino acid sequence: CASSGRLQETQYF.

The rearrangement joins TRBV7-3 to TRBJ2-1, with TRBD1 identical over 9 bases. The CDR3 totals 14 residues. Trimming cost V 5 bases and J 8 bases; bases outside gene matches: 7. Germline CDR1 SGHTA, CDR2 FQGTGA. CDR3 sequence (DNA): TGTGCCAGCAGCAAGGGACAGGGTTACCATGAGCAGTTCTTC. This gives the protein CASSKGQGYHEQFF. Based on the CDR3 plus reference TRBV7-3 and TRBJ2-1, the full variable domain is GAGVSQTPSNKVTEKGKYVELRCDPISGHTALYWYRQSLGQGPEFLIYFQGTGAADDSGLPNDRFFAVRPEGSVSTLKIQRTERGDSAVYLCASSKGQGYHEQFFGPGTRLTVL.

DNA of the CDR3: TGTGCCAGCAGCCCCAAGCGGCCTGAAAGAGAGTGGGAGACCCAGTACTTC. It specifies CASSPKRPEREWETQYF. This rearrangement joins TRBV7-6 to TRBJ2-5, with D tentatively TRBD2 (5 bases). V was cut by 5 bases and J by 5 bases, with 24 bases left in between. The CDR3 covers 17 residues. CDR1 and CDR2 (germline): SGHVS, FNYEAQ. The whole variable domain, filled in from reference TRBV7-6 and TRBJ2-5, reads GAGVSQSPRYKVTKRGQDVALRCDPISGHVSLYWYRQALGQGPEFLTYFNYEAQQDKSGLPNDRFSAERPEGSISTLTIQRTEQRDSAMYRCASSPKRPEREWETQYFGPGTRLLVL.

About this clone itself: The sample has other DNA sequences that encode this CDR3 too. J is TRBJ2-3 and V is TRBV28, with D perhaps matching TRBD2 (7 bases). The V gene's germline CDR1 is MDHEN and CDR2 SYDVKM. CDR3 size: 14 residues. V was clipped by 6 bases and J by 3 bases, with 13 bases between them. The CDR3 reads CASSPKGGTDTQYF. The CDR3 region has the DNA TGTGCCAGCAGCCCGAAGGGGGGGACAGATACGCAGTATTTT. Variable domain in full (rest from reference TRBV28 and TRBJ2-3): DVKVTQSSRYLVKRTGEKVFLECVQDMDHENMFWYRQDPGLGLRLIYFSYDVKMKEKGDIPEGYSVSREKKERFSLILESASTNQTSMYLCASSPKGGTDTQYFGPGTRLTVL.

CDR3 nucleotides: TGTGCCAGCAGCTCAGGACAGGGGTATCAGCCCCAGCATTTT. Residues: CASSSGQGYQPQHF. This chain uses TRBV7-9 with TRBJ1-5; TRBD1 matches at 9 bases. Per germline, CDR1 SEHNR and CDR2 FQNEAQ (reference sequence). V shed 4 bases and J 5 bases; nucleotides not matched to a gene: 3. The CDR3 is 14 amino acids.